This T cell receptor beta chain was identified in a study of blood T cell repertoires in COVID-19. Study background: Material from acute and convalescent COVID-19 was sourced from the United States, Italy and Spain. The cDNA or gDNA used as material had been derived from T cells, B-cell-depleted T cells, or PBMCs.

The CDR3 is 12 residues long. Per the germline V gene, CDR1 is SQVTM and CDR2 is ANQGSEA. Trimming took off 5 bases at V and 4 bases at J, with 8 bases between the two ends. Per the original methods: Estimated nucleated cell counts came from reference gene primer amplification. Here immunoSEQ multiplex PCR was the method, and the copy in TCRdb shows in-frame clones only, minus some. The V and J calls and the clone size are those of that table, but D and trimming were determined from the DNA. The sample includes about 70,000 clones, 75% to 90% of them seen just once. The sample was peripheral blood. The TCR was taken from a man in his forties or fifties with active COVID-19. The chain combines TRBV29-1 with TRBJ1-4; no reliable D call. CDR3 region: CSVFDSNEKLFF. The DNA of the CDR3 is TGCAGCGTTTTCGATAGTAATGAAAAACTGTTTTTT. The whole variable domain, remainder taken from reference TRBV29-1 and TRBJ1-4, is SAVISQKPSRDICQRGTSLTIQCQVDSQVTMMFWYRQQPGQSLTLIATANQGSEATYESGFVIDKFPISRPNLTFSTLTVSNMSPEDSSIYLCSVFDSNEKLFFGSGTQLSVL.